This T cell receptor beta chain was sequenced for a study of post-analysis software for immune sequencing data. Overall study context: The disease courses spanned relapsing-remitting, secondary progressive and progressive-relapsing forms of multiple sclerosis.

For this clonotype: What it binds is unknown.

Sequencing libraries made from TCR beta cDNA carried unique molecular identifiers. TCRdb re-derived calls from the PCR reads in MiXCR, one entry per CDR3 protein. The sample records about 160,000 distinct CDR3 sequences, roughly 35% being singletons. The study's findings and limits: Those samples that were prepared in the same batch co-clustered strongly by F measure.

V lost 6 bases and J 3 bases, leaving 11 bases between the germline ends. Germline assignment: CDR1 MNHEY and CDR2 SVGEGT. The CDR3 contains 13 residues. Sequencing was performed on blood, taken after autologous hematopoietic stem cell transplantation. J is TRBJ1-1 and V is TRBV6-2 or TRBV6-3; TRBD1 is a possible D gene (5 bases). The receptor's source is a girl aged 5-17 years with multiple sclerosis. In DNA form, the CDR3 reads TGTGCCAGCAGGCAGGGTCTCGACACTGAAGCTTTCTTT. Encoded protein: CASRQGLDTEAFF.